This T cell receptor (beta chain) was identified during a study of T cells in Graves' hyperthyroidism and ophthalmopathy. About the study: Initial diagnosis, before any treatment, was when peripheral blood was collected.

In making diagnoses, clinical symptoms, serum thyroxine and TRAb, thyroid ultrasound and orbital computed tomography were all used. The germline V and J ends were trimmed by 2 bases and 0 bases, with 3 bases remaining between them. The CDR3 consists of 12 residues. CDR1 DFQATT and CDR2 SNEGSKA come from the germline V gene (reference sequence). Study results and caveats: With a median lead of around 6.7 months before onset, the model predicted ophthalmopathy. A model using 13 V-J features told ophthalmopathy apart from stable hyperthyroidism.

Concerning this clonotype itself: Its matching antigen is unknown.

From RNA transcripts, TCR beta CDR3 regions were amplified. The primer set for the first-round RT-PCR of the TCR CDR3 was HTBI. Using its own MiXCR run on the multiplex PCR reads, TCRdb lists one record per CDR3 protein. The table records about half a million distinct CDR3 sequences, roughly 22% of them present only once. Sequenced input: blood. The chain links TRBV20-1 to TRBJ2-3; D unresolved. The origin of this receptor is a woman aged 70-85 years with Graves' ophthalmopathy. The CDR3 region is CSARKSTDTQYF. The DNA of the CDR3 is TGCAGTGCTAGAAAGAGCACAGATACGCAGTATTTT.